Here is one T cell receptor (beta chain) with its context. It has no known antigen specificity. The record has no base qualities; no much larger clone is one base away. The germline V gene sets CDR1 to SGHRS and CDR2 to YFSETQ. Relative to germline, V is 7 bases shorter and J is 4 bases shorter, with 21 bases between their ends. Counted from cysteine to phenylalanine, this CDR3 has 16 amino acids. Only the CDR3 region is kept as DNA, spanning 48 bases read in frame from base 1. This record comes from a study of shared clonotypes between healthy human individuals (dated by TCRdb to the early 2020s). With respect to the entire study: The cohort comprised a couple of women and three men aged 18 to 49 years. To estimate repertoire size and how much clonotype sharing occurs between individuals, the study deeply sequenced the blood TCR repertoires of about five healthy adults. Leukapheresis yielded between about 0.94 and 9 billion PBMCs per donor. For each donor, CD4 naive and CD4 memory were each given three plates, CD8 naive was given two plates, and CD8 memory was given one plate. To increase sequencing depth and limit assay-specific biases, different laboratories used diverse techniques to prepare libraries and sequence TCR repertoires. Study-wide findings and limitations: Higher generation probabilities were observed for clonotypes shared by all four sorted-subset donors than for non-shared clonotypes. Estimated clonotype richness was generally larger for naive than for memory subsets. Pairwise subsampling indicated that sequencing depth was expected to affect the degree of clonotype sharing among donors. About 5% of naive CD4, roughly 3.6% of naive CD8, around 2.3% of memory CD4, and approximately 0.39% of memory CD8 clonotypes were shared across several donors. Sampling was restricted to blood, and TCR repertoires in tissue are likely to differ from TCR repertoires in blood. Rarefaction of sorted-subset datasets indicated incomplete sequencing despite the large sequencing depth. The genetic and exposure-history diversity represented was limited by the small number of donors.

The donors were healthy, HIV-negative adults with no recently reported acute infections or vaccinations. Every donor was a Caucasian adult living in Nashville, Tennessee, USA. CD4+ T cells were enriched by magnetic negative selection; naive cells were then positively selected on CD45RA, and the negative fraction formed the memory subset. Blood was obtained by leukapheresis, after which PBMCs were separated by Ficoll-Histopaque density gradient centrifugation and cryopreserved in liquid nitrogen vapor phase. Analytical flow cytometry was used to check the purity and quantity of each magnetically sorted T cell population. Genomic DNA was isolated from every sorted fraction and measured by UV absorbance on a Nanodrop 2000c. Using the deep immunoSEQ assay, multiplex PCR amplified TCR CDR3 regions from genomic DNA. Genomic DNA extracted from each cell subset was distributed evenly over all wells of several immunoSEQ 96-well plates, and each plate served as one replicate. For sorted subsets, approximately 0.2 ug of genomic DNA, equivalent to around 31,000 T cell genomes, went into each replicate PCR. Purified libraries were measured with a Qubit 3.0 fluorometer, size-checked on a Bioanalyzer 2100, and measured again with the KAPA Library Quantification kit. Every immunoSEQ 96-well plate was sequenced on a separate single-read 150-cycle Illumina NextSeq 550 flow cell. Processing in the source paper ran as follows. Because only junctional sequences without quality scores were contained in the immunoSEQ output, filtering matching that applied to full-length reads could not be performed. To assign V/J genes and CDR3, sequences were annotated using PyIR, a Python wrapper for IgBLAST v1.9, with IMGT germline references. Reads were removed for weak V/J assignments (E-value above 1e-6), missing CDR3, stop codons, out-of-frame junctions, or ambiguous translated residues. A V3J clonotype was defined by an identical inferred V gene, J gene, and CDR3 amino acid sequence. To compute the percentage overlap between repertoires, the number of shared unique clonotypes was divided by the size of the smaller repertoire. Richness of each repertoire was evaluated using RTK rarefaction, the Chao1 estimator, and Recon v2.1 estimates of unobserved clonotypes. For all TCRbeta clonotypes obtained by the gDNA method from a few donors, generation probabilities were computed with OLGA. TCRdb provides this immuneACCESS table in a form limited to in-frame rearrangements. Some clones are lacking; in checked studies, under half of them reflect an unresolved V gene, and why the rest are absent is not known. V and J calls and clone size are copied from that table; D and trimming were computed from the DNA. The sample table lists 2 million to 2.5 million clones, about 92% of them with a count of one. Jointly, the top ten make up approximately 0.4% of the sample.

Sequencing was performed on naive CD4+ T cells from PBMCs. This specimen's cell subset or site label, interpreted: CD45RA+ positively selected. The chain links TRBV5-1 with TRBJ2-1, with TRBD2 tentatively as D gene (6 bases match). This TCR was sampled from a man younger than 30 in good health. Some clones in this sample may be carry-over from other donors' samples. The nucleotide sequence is TGCGCCAGCGAGATGGCCGGGACTGGGGGGTACAATGAGCAGTTCTTC. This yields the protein CASEMAGTGGYNEQFF.